Sequencing of this T cell receptor (beta chain) was carried out in a study of blood T cells in healthy people across ages. The sample holds a few counts of this clonotype. The use of a sample-barcoded 5' primer and a J-beta primer mix characterized a second PCR of about 7 to 12 cycles. TCRdb analysed the 5' RACE reads with MiXCR anew, one entry per CDR3 protein. The repertoire holds 1.8 million or so distinct CDR3 sequences, with approximately 40% as singletons. CDR3 length equals 8 residues. Per the germline V gene, CDR1 is DFQATT and CDR2 is SNEGSKA (reference sequence). Sequenced input: blood. V is TRBV20-1 and J is TRBJ1-5; D not certain. This clonotype originated in a human donor in good health. The chain's CDR3 is CSGRAQHF. In DNA, the CDR3 is TGCAGCGGCCGGGCCCAGCATTTT.